What follows describes a single TCR beta chain. From the RT-PCR reads, TCRdb called clonotypes with MiXCR, one entry per CDR3 protein. Here the sample spans around 580,000 distinct CDR3 sequences, 10% to 15% being singletons. This record comes from a study of response to subunit inactivated influenza vaccine. CDR1 is SGHDT, CDR2 YYEEEE, per germline. The CDR3 is 15 amino acids. Trimming removed 4 bases from V and 4 bases from J; junction bases left unmatched: 6. The chain carries TRBV5-6 and TRBJ2-7, with 12 bases aligning to TRBD2. The sequence was collected from a man in his fifties or sixties who received an inactivated influenza vaccine. Material: PBMCs from blood, obtained on the day of vaccination. The CDR3, as DNA: TGTGCCAGCAGCCCTTGGACTAGCGGGATGTACGAGCAGTACTTC. The encoded protein is CASSPWTSGMYEQYF.